Sequencing of this T cell receptor beta chain was carried out in a study of T cells after posttransplantation cyclophosphamide. Using immunoSEQ multiplex PCR, the repertoire was profiled, and TCRdb retains in-frame clones only, with some absent. The sample includes fewer than 25,000 clones, about 86% of them seen just once. This CDR3 is built from 16 residues. Looked up from germline, CDR1 is SEHNR and CDR2 is FQNEAQ (reference sequence). Trimming cost V 5 bases and J 0 bases; bases outside gene matches: 8. Busulfan-fludarabine conditioning, marrow transplant, and cyclophosphamide on days +3 and +4 were administered.

The source material was PBMCs, sampled after allogeneic stem cell transplant with posttransplant cyclophosphamide. The clonotype originates from a female patient between 30 and 45 years old who received an allogeneic stem cell transplant from an unrelated donor, was CMV-positive, and had no GVHD. Some of the T cells might come from the graft donor. V gene TRBV7-9 combines with J gene TRBJ2-3, with 7 bases fitting TRBD2. The CDR3 DNA follows: TGTGCCAGCAGCCCCACGACTAGCCTAAGCACAGATACGCAGTATTTT. Translating gives CASSPTTSLSTDTQYF.